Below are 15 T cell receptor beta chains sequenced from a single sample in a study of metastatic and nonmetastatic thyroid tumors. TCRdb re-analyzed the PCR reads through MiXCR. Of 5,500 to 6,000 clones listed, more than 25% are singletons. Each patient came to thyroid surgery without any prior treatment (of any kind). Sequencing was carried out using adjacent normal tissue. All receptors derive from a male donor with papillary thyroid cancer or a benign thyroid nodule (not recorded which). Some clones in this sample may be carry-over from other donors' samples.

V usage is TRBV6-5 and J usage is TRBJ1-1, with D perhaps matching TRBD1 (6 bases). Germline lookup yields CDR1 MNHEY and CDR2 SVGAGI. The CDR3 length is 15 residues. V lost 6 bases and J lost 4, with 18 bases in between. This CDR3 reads CASSRVRGWGTEAFF. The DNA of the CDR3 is TGTGCCAGCAGCCGGGTCAGGGGCTGGGGCACTGAAGCTTTCTTT.

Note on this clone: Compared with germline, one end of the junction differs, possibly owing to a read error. The DNA for the CDR3 is TGTGCTAGCAGCTGGGACAGGAGTTCCGGGGAGCTGTTTTTT. Amino acid sequence: CASSWDRSSGELFF. V usage is TRBV7-7 and J usage is TRBJ2-2; 8 bases are shared with TRBD1. The CDR3 contains 14 residues. CDR1 and CDR2 (germline): SSHAT, FNYEAQ (reference sequence).

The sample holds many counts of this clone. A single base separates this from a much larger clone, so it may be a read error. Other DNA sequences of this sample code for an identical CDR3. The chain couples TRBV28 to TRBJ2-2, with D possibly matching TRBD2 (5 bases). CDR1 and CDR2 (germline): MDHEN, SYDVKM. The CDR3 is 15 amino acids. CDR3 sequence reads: CASSLYRGNTGELFF. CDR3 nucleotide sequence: TGCGCCAGCAGTTTATATCGGGGAAACACCGGGGAGCTGTTTTTT.

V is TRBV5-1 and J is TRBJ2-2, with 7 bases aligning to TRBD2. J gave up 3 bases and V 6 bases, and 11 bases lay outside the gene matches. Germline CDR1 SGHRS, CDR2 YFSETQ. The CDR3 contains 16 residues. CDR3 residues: CASKIVSGIDTGELFF. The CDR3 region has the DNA TGCGCCAGCAAAATCGTCAGCGGGATAGACACCGGGGAGCTGTTTTTT.

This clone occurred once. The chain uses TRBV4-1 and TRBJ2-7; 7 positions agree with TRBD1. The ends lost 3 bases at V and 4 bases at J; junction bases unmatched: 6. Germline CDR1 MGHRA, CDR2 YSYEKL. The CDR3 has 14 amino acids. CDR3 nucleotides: TGCGCCAGCAGCCAGGGACAGAGTAGTTACGAGCAGTACTTC. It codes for CASSQGQSSYEQYF.

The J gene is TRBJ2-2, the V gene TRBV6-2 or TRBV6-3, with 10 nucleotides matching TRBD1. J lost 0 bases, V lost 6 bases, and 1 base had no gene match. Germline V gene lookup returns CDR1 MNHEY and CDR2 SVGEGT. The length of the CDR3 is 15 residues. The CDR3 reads CASRGQGANTGELFF. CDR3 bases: TGTGCCAGCAGAGGACAGGGGGCGAACACCGGGGAGCTGTTTTTT.

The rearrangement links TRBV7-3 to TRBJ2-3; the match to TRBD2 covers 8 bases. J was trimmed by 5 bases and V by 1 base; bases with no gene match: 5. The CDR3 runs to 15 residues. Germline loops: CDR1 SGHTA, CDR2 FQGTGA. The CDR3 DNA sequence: TGTGCCAGCAGCTTAAACGGGAGGGCTAAAGATACGCAGTATTTT. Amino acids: CASSLNGRAKDTQYF.

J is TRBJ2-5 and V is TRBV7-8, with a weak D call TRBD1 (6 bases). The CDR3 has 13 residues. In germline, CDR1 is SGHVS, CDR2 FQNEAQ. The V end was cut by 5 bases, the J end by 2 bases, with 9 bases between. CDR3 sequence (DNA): TGTGCCAGCAGCCTGGGACATCAAGAGACCCAGTACTTC. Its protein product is CASSLGHQETQYF.

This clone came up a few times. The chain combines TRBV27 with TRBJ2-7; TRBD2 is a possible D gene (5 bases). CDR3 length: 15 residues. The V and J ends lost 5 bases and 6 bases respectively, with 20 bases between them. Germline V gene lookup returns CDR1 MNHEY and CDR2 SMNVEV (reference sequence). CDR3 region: CASSEDTPPGSEQYF. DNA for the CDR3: TGTGCCAGCAGTGAAGACACCCCCCCTGGGAGCGAGCAGTACTTC.

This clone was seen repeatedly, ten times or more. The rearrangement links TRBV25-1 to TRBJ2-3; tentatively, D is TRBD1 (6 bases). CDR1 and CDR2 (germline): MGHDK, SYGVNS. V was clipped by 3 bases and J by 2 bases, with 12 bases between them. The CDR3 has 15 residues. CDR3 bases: TGTGCCAGCAGTGACCAACAGGGCGTCACAGATACGCAGTATTTT. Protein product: CASSDQQGVTDTQYF.

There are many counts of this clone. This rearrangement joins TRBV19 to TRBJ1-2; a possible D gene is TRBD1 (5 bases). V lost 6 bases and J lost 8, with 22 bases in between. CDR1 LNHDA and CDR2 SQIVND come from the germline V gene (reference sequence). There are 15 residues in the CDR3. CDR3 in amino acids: CASRRSGAQGQGYTF. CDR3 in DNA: TGTGCCAGTAGACGATCCGGGGCCCAGGGCCAAGGCTACACCTTC.

CDR3 in DNA: TGTGCCTGGAGTGCATGGGCGGGGGAGCAGTACTTC. As protein: CAWSAWAGEQYF. The chain links TRBV30 to TRBJ2-7; possibly TRBD2 for D (6 bases). The CDR3 runs to 12 residues. Germline V gene data show CDR1 as GTSNPN and CDR2 as SVGIG (reference sequence). V was clipped by 1 base and J by 7 bases, with 11 bases between them.

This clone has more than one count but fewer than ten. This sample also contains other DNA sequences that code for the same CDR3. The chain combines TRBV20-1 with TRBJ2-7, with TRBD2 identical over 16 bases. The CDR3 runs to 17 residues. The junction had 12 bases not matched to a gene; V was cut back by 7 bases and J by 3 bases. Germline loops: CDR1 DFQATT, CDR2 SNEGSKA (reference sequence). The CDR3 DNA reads TGCAGTGGAACCGGGACTAGCGGGGGGGCTACGGGCTACGAGCAGTACTTC. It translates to CSGTGTSGGATGYEQYF.

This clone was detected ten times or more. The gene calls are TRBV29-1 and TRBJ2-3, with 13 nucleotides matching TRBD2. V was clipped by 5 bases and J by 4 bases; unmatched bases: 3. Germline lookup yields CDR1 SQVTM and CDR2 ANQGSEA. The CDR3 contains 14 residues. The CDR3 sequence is CSVSLAGGPDTQYF. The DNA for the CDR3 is TGCAGCGTTTCACTAGCGGGAGGGCCAGATACGCAGTATTTT.

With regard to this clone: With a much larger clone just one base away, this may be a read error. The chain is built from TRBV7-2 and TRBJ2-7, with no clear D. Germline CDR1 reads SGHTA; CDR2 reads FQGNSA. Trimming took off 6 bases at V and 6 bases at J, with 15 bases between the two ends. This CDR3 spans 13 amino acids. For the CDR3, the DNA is TGTGCCAGCAGACCCGCAGTGGGTGTCGAGCAGTACTTC. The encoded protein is CASRPAVGVEQYF.